What follows are 18 T cell receptor beta chains derived from one specimen sequenced in a study of T cell responses to AZD1222 COVID-19 vaccine. The data were produced by immunoSEQ multiplex PCR, yet TCRdb's version contains in-frame clones alone and is incomplete. The sample holds roughly 120,000 clones; more than 75% are singletons and the top ten take about 7.4%. Sequenced material: peripheral blood, taken on day 0 of AZD1222 vaccination. The receptor source for this set is an adult in good health.

This rearrangement joins TRBV6-1 to TRBJ2-7, with TRBD1 matching 9 bases. The CDR3 extends over 15 amino acids. CDR1 is MNHNS and CDR2 is SASEGT in the germline V gene. The V gene end was trimmed by 2 bases and the J gene end by 7 bases; junction bases not matched to a gene: 9. CDR3 sequence reads: CASSEKGTGRGEQYF. CDR3 nucleotide sequence: TGTGCCAGCAGTGAAAAAGGGACAGGGCGCGGAGAGCAGTACTTC.

This clone turned up a few times. V is TRBV12-3 or TRBV12-4 and J is TRBJ1-2, with a tentative D call TRBD1 (6 bases). Trimming pared 5 bases from V and 4 bases from J, leaving 11 bases between. CDR3 length equals 13 residues. The DNA for the CDR3 is TGTGCCAGCAGTCGACAGGTTATCTATGGCTACACCTTC. As protein: CASSRQVIYGYTF.

The rearrangement uses TRBV7-2 and TRBJ2-1; 8 bases agree with TRBD2. V was pared by 2 bases and J by 4 bases, with 7 bases of the junction left unmatched. The CDR3 loop spans 16 amino acids. In germline, CDR1 is SGHTA, CDR2 FQGNSA. DNA for the CDR3: TGTGCCAGCAGCTTATTCCTCAGCGGGGGTTACAATGAGCAGTTCTTC. This codes for CASSLFLSGGYNEQFF. Together with reference TRBV7-2 and TRBJ2-1, the CDR3 gives the full variable domain: GAGVSQSPSNKVTEKGKDVELRCDPISGHTALYWYRQSLGQGLEFLIYFQGNSAPDKSGLPSDRFSAERTGGSVSTLTIQRTQQEDSAVYLCASSLFLSGGYNEQFFGPGTRLTVL.

J is TRBJ2-7 and V is TRBV7-2, with TRBD1 as a possible D gene (5 bases). Per the germline V gene, CDR1 is SGHTA and CDR2 is FQGNSA. V gave up 5 bases and J gave up 3 bases, with 11 bases separating them. The CDR3 contains 13 residues. The DNA for the CDR3 is TGTGCCAGCAGCCGCGGACACAACTACGAGCAGTACTTC. Translated: CASSRGHNYEQYF.

The rearrangement uses TRBV6-5 and TRBJ2-7, with D maybe TRBD1 (5 bases). The CDR3 has 15 residues. The V and J ends lost 6 bases and 2 bases respectively, with 17 bases between them. The germline V gene encodes CDR1 MNHEY and CDR2 SVGAGI. The CDR3 loop reads CASSPQGNGPYEQYF. The CDR3 DNA follows: TGTGCCAGCAGCCCCCAGGGTAACGGCCCCTACGAGCAGTACTTC.

This chain joins TRBV5-1 and TRBJ1-1; 7 bases fit TRBD1. CDR3 size: 14 residues. Germline V gene lookup returns CDR1 SGHRS and CDR2 YFSETQ. V lost 2 bases, J lost 4 bases, and 5 bases stayed unmatched. The CDR3 nucleotides read TGCGCCAGCAGCTTTTACCGGGACAGCACTGAAGCTTTCTTT. Translating it yields CASSFYRDSTEAFF.

This chain joins TRBV2 and TRBJ1-4; D may be TRBD1 (5 bases). Trimming shortened V by 6 bases and J by 8 bases, and 19 bases separated the two germline ends. CDR3 length equals 15 residues. Looked up from germline, CDR1 is SNHLY and CDR2 is FYNNEI. CDR3 DNA: TGTGCCAGCAGCCCGGGGGAGGGGTCGAACGAAAAACTGTTTTTT. It yields the protein CASSPGEGSNEKLFF.

Only one count was recorded for this clone. This chain links TRBV19 with TRBJ2-7; 7 bases align to TRBD2. Germline V gene sequence: CDR1 LNHDA, CDR2 SQIVND (reference sequence). With 5 bases clipped from V and 6 bases from J, the junction kept 10 bases outside the gene matches. The CDR3 is 14 residues long. The CDR3 sequence: CASSSTGTTVEQYF. DNA for the CDR3: TGTGCCAGTAGTTCAACCGGGACTACGGTCGAGCAGTACTTC.

V usage is TRBV18 and J usage is TRBJ1-4, with 8 bases identical to TRBD1. CDR1 is KGHSH, CDR2 LQKENI, per germline. This CDR3 has 15 amino acids. V lost 3 bases and J lost 4; bases outside the gene matches: 4. This CDR3 reads CASSPATGVNEKLFF. The CDR3, as DNA: TGTGCCAGCTCACCTGCGACAGGGGTTAATGAAAAACTGTTTTTT.

This clone was seen a few times. The J gene is TRBJ2-7, the V gene TRBV28, with 7 bases identical to TRBD1. The germline V gene encodes CDR1 MDHEN and CDR2 SYDVKM. This CDR3 is 14 amino acids long. Trimming removed 7 bases from V and 5 bases from J; junction bases left unmatched: 11. The CDR3 sequence is CASTSWGTVHEQYF. The CDR3 DNA reads TGTGCCAGCACCAGTTGGGGGACAGTCCACGAGCAGTACTTC.

This chain joins TRBV7-9 and TRBJ1-5, with D perhaps matching TRBD1 (6 bases). Per germline, CDR1 SEHNR and CDR2 FQNEAQ (reference sequence). The CDR3 has 14 residues. Trimming cost V 5 bases and J 7 bases, with 15 bases left between them. The CDR3 coding sequence is TGTGCCAGCAGCCGCGGGGGGCTGGGGCAGCCCCAGCATTTT. It encodes CASSRGGLGQPQHF.

The V and J genes are TRBV6-5 and TRBJ2-7; D perhaps matches TRBD1 (6 bases). Germline CDR1 is MNHEY and CDR2 is SVGAGI. CDR3 length: 14 amino acids. The V and J ends lost 5 bases and 3 bases respectively, with 14 bases between them. The DNA for the CDR3 is TGTGCCAGCAGTCAACAGGGCTACGTCTACGAGCAGTACTTC. Amino acids: CASSQQGYVYEQYF.

The V gene is TRBV6-5, the J gene TRBJ2-7, with D perhaps TRBD2 (6 bases). The V end lost 6 bases, the J end lost 4 bases, and 10 bases lay between the germline ends. Germline V gene lookup returns CDR1 MNHEY and CDR2 SVGAGI. This CDR3 has 12 amino acids. CDR3 region: CASSISGYEQYF. CDR3 coding DNA: TGTGCCAGCAGCATTAGCGGTTACGAGCAGTACTTC.

The chain couples TRBV6-6 to TRBJ1-2; tentative D call: TRBD1 (5 bases). The CDR3 is made up of 14 amino acids. The V end was cut by 0 bases, the J end by 4 bases, with 9 bases between. CDR1 is MNHNY, CDR2 SVGAGI, per germline (reference sequence). The CDR3 coding sequence is TGTGCCAGCAGTTACTCGGGGGAGAGCTATGGCTACACCTTC. It translates to CASSYSGESYGYTF.

The chain couples TRBV29-1 to TRBJ2-3; D may be TRBD1 (5 bases). The CDR3 has 12 residues. Between the trimmed V and J ends, which lost 5 bases and 4 bases, there was a span of 10 bases. The germline CDR1 and CDR2 sequences are SQVTM and ANQGSEA. Here the CDR3 DNA reads TGCAGCGTTCAGGCAGGGCCAGATACGCAGTATTTT. This encodes CSVQAGPDTQYF.

The chain couples TRBV5-1 to TRBJ1-3, with 7 bases aligning to TRBD1. V lost 4 bases to trimming and J lost 0 bases; unmatched junction nucleotides: 7. CDR3 size: 16 residues. Germline CDR1 and CDR2: SGHRS and YFSETQ. The CDR3 protein is CASSPGQVNSGNTIYF. CDR3 bases: TGCGCCAGCAGCCCTGGACAGGTTAACTCTGGAAACACCATATATTTT.

This clone was observed once. V gene TRBV2 combines with J gene TRBJ1-5; D gene unclear. CDR1 is SNHLY and CDR2 is FYNNEI in the germline V gene. Trimming cost V 6 bases and J 0 bases, with 9 bases left between them. This CDR3 spans 14 amino acids. CDR3 DNA: TGTGCCAGCAGCGGGCAGTATAGCAATCAGCCCCAGCATTTT. Its translation is CASSGQYSNQPQHF.

The CDR3 spells CASHAVLDTQYF. CDR3 DNA: TGTGCCAGCCACGCGGTGTTGGATACGCAGTATTTT. This rearrangement joins TRBV5-4 to TRBJ2-3; D unclear. This CDR3 comprises 12 residues. Deletions cut 7 bases from V and 6 bases from J, with 12 bases between. The V gene's germline CDR1 is SGHNT and CDR2 YYREEE (reference sequence). The full variable domain, its missing parts supplied by reference TRBV5-4 and TRBJ2-3, is ETGVTQSPTHLIKTRGQQVTLRCSSQSGHNTVSWYQQALGQGPQFIFQYYREEENGRGNFPPRFSGLQFPNYSSELNVNALELDDSALYLCASHAVLDTQYFGPGTRLTVL.